The rows below give T cell receptor beta chains drawn from one sample of a study of T-cell reconstitution after alpha-beta-depleted transplantation in children. MiXCR was run by TCRdb on the PCR reads, yielding one entry per CDR3 protein. The data contain fewer than 550,000 distinct CDR3 sequences, over 9.5% of them singletons. The starting material was PBMCs, mostly from graft donor cells, obtained 180 days after TCRalphabeta/CD19-depleted stem cell transplant. All receptors come from a female patient between 2 and 15 years old who had a stem cell transplant for aplastic anemia, so the T cells may come from the graft donor. Both conserved end residues are part of each CDR3. D genes are given only for firm matches. Size tells how often a clone was seen (once, few, many) or the class of an expanded clone, and some rows leave it out.

J	size	V	D	CDR3	DNA
TRBJ1-1	-	TRBV18	-	CASSPCRAEVSGTEAFF	TGTGCCAGCTCACCGTGCAGGGCGGAGGTTTCGGGCACTGAAGCTTTCTTT
TRBJ2-3	-	TRBV12-3/TRBV12-4	TRBD1	CASSSTGTGAPPDTQYF	TGTGCCAGCAGTTCAACCGGGACAGGAGCCCCGCCAGATACGCAGTATTTT
TRBJ2-5	many	TRBV7-9	TRBD2	CARLAVMTQYF	TGTGCCAGGCTAGCGGTCATGACCCAGTACTTC
TRBJ2-3	-	TRBV28	TRBD2	CASSLIAWASGRHTDTQYF	TGTGCCAGCAGTTTAATCGCCTGGGCTAGCGGGAGGCACACAGATACGCAGTATTTT
TRBJ2-1	few	TRBV27	-	CASSRTFNEQFF	TGTGCCAGCAGTCGGACATTTAATGAGCAGTTCTTC
TRBJ2-1	few	TRBV20-1	TRBD1	CSARTGQGASYNEQFF	TGCAGTGCAAGAACCGGACAGGGGGCGTCCTACAATGAGCAGTTCTTC
TRBJ2-5	many	TRBV9	TRBD1	CASSSEGQGARETQYF	TGTGCCAGCAGCAGTGAGGGACAGGGGGCGCGAGAGACCCAGTACTTC
TRBJ1-1	many	TRBV7-2	-	CASIGTFYQAFF	TGTGCCAGCATAGGAACGTTCTATCAAGCTTTCTTT
TRBJ2-6	few	TRBV9	-	CASSVAGTGTAGANVLTF	TGTGCCAGCAGCGTAGCAGGCACAGGGACGGCTGGGGCCAACGTCCTGACTTTC
TRBJ2-2	many	TRBV20-1	-	CSARVGAARARPGELFF	TGCAGTGCTAGAGTAGGAGCGGCAAGAGCCCGACCCGGGGAGCTGTTTTTT
TRBJ2-1	few	TRBV20-1	-	CSAHGGRLTGSYNEQFF	TGCAGTGCTCACGGGGGGCGACTCACCGGCTCCTACAATGAGCAGTTCTTC
TRBJ2-1	many	TRBV5-4	-	CASSLPGLEVTSSYNEQFF	TGTGCCAGCAGCTTACCGGGACTGGAGGTGACGAGCTCCTACAATGAGCAGTTCTTC
TRBJ1-5	few	TRBV2	-	CASGGQPQHF	TGTGCCAGCGGGGGTCAGCCCCAGCATTTT
TRBJ2-1	-	TRBV4-3	-	CASSQDSRTEGYNEQFF	TGCGCCAGCAGCCAAGATTCCCGGACTGAAGGTTACAATGAGCAGTTCTTC
TRBJ2-1	few	TRBV29-1	TRBD2	CSVEDRIAGHNEQFF	TGCAGCGTTGAAGATAGGATAGCGGGACACAATGAGCAGTTCTTC
TRBJ1-4	-	TRBV7-2	-	CASSLGGQTTNEKLFF	TGTGCCAGCAGCTTAGGAGGACAGACAACTAATGAAAAACTGTTTTTT
TRBJ1-4	-	TRBV7-9	-	CASSRGRAATNEKLFF	TGTGCCAGCAGCCGGGGGAGAGCCGCAACTAATGAAAAACTGTTTTTT
TRBJ2-1	many	TRBV5-1	TRBD2	CASSLVSSGNYNEQFF	TGCGCCAGCAGCTTGGTTTCTAGCGGGAACTACAATGAGCAGTTCTTC
TRBJ2-7	few	TRBV27	-	CASSLSWGYEQYF	TGTGCCAGCAGTTTATCGTGGGGCTACGAGCAGTACTTC
TRBJ2-1	-	TRBV7-2	-	CASSFSSARYNEQFF	TGTGCCAGCAGCTTTTCTAGCGCGAGATACAATGAGCAGTTCTTC
TRBJ2-1	many	TRBV12-3/TRBV12-4	TRBD2	CASSPGTIRLSYNEQFF	TGTGCCAGCAGTCCCGGGACTATTCGACTCTCCTACAATGAGCAGTTCTTC
TRBJ2-3	-	TRBV20-1	TRBD2	CSARVRGLAGGVITDTQYF	TGCAGTGCTAGAGTACGAGGACTAGCGGGAGGGGTAATCACAGATACGCAGTATTTT
TRBJ2-3	many	TRBV29-1	-	CSVDPAGRTDTQYF	TGCAGCGTTGATCCAGCGGGCCGCACAGATACGCAGTATTTT
TRBJ2-5	few	TRBV20-1	-	CSASLVPLQARGTQYF	TGCAGTGCTAGTTTGGTCCCTCTACAAGCGCGGGGGACCCAGTACTTC
TRBJ2-1	-	TRBV11-2	-	CASSLGHSQFF	TGTGCCAGCAGCTTAGGCCATTCGCAGTTCTTC
TRBJ1-2	-	TRBV12-3/TRBV12-4	-	CASSLSGGWGYTF	TGTGCCAGCAGTTTATCCGGGGGTTGGGGCTACACCTTC
TRBJ1-2	-	TRBV20-1	-	CSARDFGQSNYGYTF	TGCAGTGCTAGAGATTTCGGGCAGAGTAACTATGGCTACACCTTC
TRBJ2-5	few	TRBV5-1	-	CASSFREYQETQYF	TGCGCCAGCAGCTTCAGGGAGTACCAAGAGACCCAGTACTTC
TRBJ2-2	-	TRBV24-1	-	CATSDWRQRNTGELFF	TGTGCCACCAGTGATTGGAGGCAAAGAAACACCGGGGAGCTGTTTTTT
TRBJ1-3	-	TRBV12-5	TRBD1	CASGEGQGYSGNTIYF	TGTGCTAGTGGGGAGGGACAGGGTTACTCTGGAAACACCATATATTTT
TRBJ2-3	few	TRBV5-1	-	CASSSSTVTDTQYF	TGCGCCAGCAGCAGCTCGACGGTCACAGATACGCAGTATTTT
TRBJ1-5	few	TRBV6-1	-	CASRKGTPGRHSNQPQHF	TGTGCCAGCAGAAAGGGGACACCAGGACGACATAGCAATCAGCCCCAGCATTTT
TRBJ2-1	-	TRBV9	-	CASSVAGVSSSYNEQFF	TGTGCCAGCAGCGTAGCGGGGGTGTCAAGCTCCTACAATGAGCAGTTCTTC
TRBJ1-2	-	TRBV7-9	-	CASSLGHGANYGYTF	TGTGCCAGCAGCTTAGGACATGGGGCTAACTATGGCTACACCTTC
TRBJ2-2	-	TRBV28	TRBD1	CASRPDRGATGELFF	TGTGCCAGCAGACCCGACAGGGGCGCCACCGGGGAGCTGTTTTTT
TRBJ2-1	-	TRBV3-1	-	CASGGATYNEQFF	TGTGCCAGCGGGGGGGCCACTTACAATGAGCAGTTCTTC
TRBJ2-5	many	TRBV12-3/TRBV12-4	-	CASSPRGDETQYF	TGTGCCAGCAGCCCCCGCGGGGACGAGACCCAGTACTTC
TRBJ1-2	-	TRBV5-1	-	CASSSGTNANYGYTF	TGCGCCAGCAGCTCTGGGACGAATGCTAACTATGGCTACACCTTC
TRBJ2-1	few	TRBV7-2	-	CASSLPGVAASNEQFF	TGTGCCAGCAGCTTACCCGGAGTAGCGGCCAGCAATGAGCAGTTCTTC
TRBJ1-1	few	TRBV4-2	-	CASSQMEGRDTEAFF	TGTGCCAGCAGCCAAATGGAGGGCCGGGACACTGAAGCTTTCTTT
TRBJ2-3	many	TRBV29-1	-	CSGSERVPDTQYF	TGCAGCGGCAGTGAGCGGGTACCCGATACGCAGTATTTT